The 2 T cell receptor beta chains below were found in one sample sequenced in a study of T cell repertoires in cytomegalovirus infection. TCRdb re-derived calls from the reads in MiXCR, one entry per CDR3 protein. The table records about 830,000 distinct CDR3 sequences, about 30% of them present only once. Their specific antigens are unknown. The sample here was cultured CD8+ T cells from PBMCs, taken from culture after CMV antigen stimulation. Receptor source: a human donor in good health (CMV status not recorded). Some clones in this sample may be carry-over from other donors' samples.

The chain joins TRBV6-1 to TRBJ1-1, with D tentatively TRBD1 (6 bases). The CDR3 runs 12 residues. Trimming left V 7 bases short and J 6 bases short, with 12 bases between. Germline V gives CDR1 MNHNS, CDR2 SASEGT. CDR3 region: CASTGTSPEAFF. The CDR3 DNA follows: TGTGCCAGCACAGGGACATCCCCTGAAGCTTTCTTT.

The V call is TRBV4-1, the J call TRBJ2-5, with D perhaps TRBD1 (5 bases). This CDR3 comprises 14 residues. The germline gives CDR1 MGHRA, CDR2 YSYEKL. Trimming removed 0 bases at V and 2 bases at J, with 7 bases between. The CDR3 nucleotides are TGCGCCAGCAGCCAAGAACAGGCTCAAGAGACCCAGTACTTC. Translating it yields CASSQEQAQETQYF.